Listed below are T cell receptor beta chains from one sample, sequenced in a study of blood T cell repertoires in COVID-19. TCRdb's table, derived via immunoSEQ multiplex PCR, lists solely in-frame clones and lacks some. The data contain roughly 70,000 clones, 76% of them seen just once; the ten biggest clones take up about 15%. The material sequenced was peripheral blood. The receptor source for this set is a man in his 60s with COVID-19, enrolled during active disease. Both conserved end residues are part of each CDR3. D genes are given only for firm matches. Some rows have no size entry. The others give once, few or many, or a class for an expanded clone.

>TRBD2|NA|TRBV28|TRBJ2-5
CASISGGAVETQYF
TGTGCCAGCATCAGCGGGGGGGCTGTAGAGACCCAGTACTTC
>NA|NA|TRBV5-1|TRBJ2-7
CASTGTTYEQYF
TGCGCCAGCACTGGTACAACCTACGAGCAGTACTTC
>TRBD2|few|TRBV18|TRBJ2-7
CASSPALADFSYEQYF
TGTGCCAGCTCACCGGCGCTAGCGGATTTCTCCTACGAGCAGTACTTC
>TRBD1|NA|TRBV27|TRBJ1-5
CASSSLTGAGNQPQHF
TGTGCCAGCAGTTCCCTGACAGGGGCAGGCAATCAGCCCCAGCATTTT
>NA|NA|TRBV12-3/TRBV12-4|TRBJ1-4
CASSGQFNEKLFF
TGTGCCAGCAGTGGTCAGTTTAATGAAAAACTGTTTTTT
>NA|NA|TRBV9|TRBJ2-3
CASSVGQSYTDTQYF
TGTGCCAGCAGCGTCGGACAGAGCTACACAGATACGCAGTATTTT
>TRBD1|NA|TRBV7-2|TRBJ2-7
CASSLARGSREQYF
TGTGCCAGCAGCTTGGCCAGGGGGAGTCGCGAGCAGTACTTC
>NA|NA|TRBV19|TRBJ1-5
CASSILQGSDQPQHF
TGTGCCAGTAGTATTTTGCAGGGGTCGGATCAGCCCCAGCATTTT
>NA|NA|TRBV3-1/TRBV3-2|TRBJ2-1
CASSLQGENEQFF
TGTGCCAGCAGTCTACAGGGTGAAAATGAGCAGTTCTTC
>TRBD2|NA|TRBV2|TRBJ2-7
CASRREGSYEQYF
TGTGCCAGCAGGAGGGAGGGGTCCTACGAGCAGTACTTC
>NA|NA|TRBV5-6|TRBJ1-4
CASSRKTGGGEKLFF
TGTGCCAGCAGCCGGAAGACAGGAGGTGGGGAAAAACTGTTTTTT
>NA|NA|TRBV5-1|TRBJ1-6
CASSKPGADSPLHF
TGCGCCAGCAGCAAACCGGGAGCGGATTCACCCCTCCACTTT